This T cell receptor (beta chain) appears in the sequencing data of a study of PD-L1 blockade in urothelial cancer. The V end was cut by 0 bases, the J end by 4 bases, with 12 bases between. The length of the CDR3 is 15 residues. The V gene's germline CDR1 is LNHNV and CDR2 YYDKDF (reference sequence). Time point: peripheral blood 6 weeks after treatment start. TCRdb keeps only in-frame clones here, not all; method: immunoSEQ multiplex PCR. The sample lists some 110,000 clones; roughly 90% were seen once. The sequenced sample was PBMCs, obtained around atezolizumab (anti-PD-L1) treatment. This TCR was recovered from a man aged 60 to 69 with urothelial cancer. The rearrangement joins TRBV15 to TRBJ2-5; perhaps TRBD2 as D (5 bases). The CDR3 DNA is TGTGCCACCAGCAGAGATGGTGCGGGTAGAGAGACCCAGTACTTC. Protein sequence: CATSRDGAGRETQYF.